Listed below are T cell receptor beta chains from one sample, sequenced in a study of response to subunit inactivated influenza vaccine. TCRdb redid the calling of the RT-PCR reads with MiXCR, one entry per CDR3 protein. The data show roughly 160,000 distinct CDR3 sequences, around a tenth seen once. This sample comprised CD8+ T cells sorted from PBMCs, obtained 23 months after vaccination. These receptors were collected from a man aged 50-75 years who received an inactivated influenza vaccine. The CDR3 runs from the conserved cysteine through the conserved F or W. The order of the fields is CDR3 DNA, CDR3 protein, D gene, V gene, clone size, J gene. A D gene is named only where the DNA matches it firmly. Only part of the rows carry a size: once, few, many, or a class if the clone is expanded.

cdr3_nt: TGCGCCAGCAGCCACTCCCTAGGGACAGATACGCAGTATTTT; cdr3_aa: CASSHSLGTDTQYF; d_call: NA; v_call: TRBV4-3; clone_size: many; j_call: TRBJ2-3
cdr3_nt: TGCAGCGTGAGACGGGGGGTTGGAGCTAATGAAAAACTGTTTTTT; cdr3_aa: CSVRRGVGANEKLFF; d_call: NA; v_call: TRBV29-1; clone_size: many; j_call: TRBJ1-4
cdr3_nt: TGCGCCAGCAGCCATGGAAACAGGGGGCGGGCAGATACGCAGTATTTT; cdr3_aa: CASSHGNRGRADTQYF; d_call: TRBD1; v_call: TRBV4-1; clone_size: NA; j_call: TRBJ2-3
cdr3_nt: TGCGCCAGCAGCTGGACAGGGCTCCAAGAGACCCAGTACTTC; cdr3_aa: CASSWTGLQETQYF; d_call: TRBD1; v_call: TRBV5-1; clone_size: few; j_call: TRBJ2-5
cdr3_nt: TGCAGTGCTAGAGATGTTTTTCGCGATGAGTACGAGCAGTACTTC; cdr3_aa: CSARDVFRDEYEQYF; d_call: NA; v_call: TRBV20-1; clone_size: NA; j_call: TRBJ2-7
cdr3_nt: TGTGCCACCAGTGACGGGACTATAATAGAGACCCAGTACTTC; cdr3_aa: CATSDGTIIETQYF; d_call: TRBD2; v_call: TRBV24-1; clone_size: NA; j_call: TRBJ2-5
cdr3_nt: TGTGCCAGCAGTTACGGGACAGGGGTAGGGTACACCGGGGAGCTGTTTTTT; cdr3_aa: CASSYGTGVGYTGELFF; d_call: TRBD1; v_call: TRBV6-5; clone_size: many; j_call: TRBJ2-2
cdr3_nt: TGTGCCATCAGAGCGGGACCGAGCACCGGGGAGCTGTTTTTT; cdr3_aa: CAIRAGPSTGELFF; d_call: TRBD2; v_call: TRBV10-3; clone_size: few; j_call: TRBJ2-2
cdr3_nt: TGCGCCAGCAGCTTGGTGACAGGGGGCGGCTACGAGCAGTACTTC; cdr3_aa: CASSLVTGGGYEQYF; d_call: TRBD1; v_call: TRBV5-1; clone_size: few; j_call: TRBJ2-7
cdr3_nt: TGTGCCAGCATGGGTCTGGGGGGAGCTTCCGCGAACACCGGGGAGCTGTTTTTT; cdr3_aa: CASMGLGGASANTGELFF; d_call: NA; v_call: TRBV12-3/TRBV12-4; clone_size: NA; j_call: TRBJ2-2